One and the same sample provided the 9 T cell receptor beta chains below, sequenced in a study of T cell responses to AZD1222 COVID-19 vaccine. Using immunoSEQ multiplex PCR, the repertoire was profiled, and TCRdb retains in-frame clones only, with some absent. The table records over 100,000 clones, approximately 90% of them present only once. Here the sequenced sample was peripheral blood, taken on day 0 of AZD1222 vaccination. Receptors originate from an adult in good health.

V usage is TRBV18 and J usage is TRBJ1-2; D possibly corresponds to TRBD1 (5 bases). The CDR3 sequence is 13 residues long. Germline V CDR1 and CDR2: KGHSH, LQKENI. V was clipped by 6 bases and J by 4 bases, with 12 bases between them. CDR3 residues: CASSGAPSYGYTF. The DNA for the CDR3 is TGTGCCAGCTCTGGGGCCCCCTCCTATGGCTACACCTTC. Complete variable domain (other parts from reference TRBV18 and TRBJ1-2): NAGVMQNPRHLVRRRGQEARLRCSPMKGHSHVYWYRQLPEEGLKFMVYLQKENIIDESGMPKERFSAEFPKEGPSILRIQQVVRGDSAAYFCASSGAPSYGYTFGSGTRLTVV.

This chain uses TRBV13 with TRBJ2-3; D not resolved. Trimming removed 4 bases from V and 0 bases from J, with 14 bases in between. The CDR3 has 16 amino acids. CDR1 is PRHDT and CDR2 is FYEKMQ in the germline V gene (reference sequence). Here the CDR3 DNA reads TGTGCCAGCAGCTACCGAGGCGACCCTAGCACAGATACGCAGTATTTT. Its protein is CASSYRGDPSTDTQYF. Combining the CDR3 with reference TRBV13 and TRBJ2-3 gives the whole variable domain AAGVIQSPRHLIKEKRETATLKCYPIPRHDTVYWYQQGPGQDPQFLISFYEKMQSDKGSIPDRFSAQQFSDYHSELNMSSLELGDSALYFCASSYRGDPSTDTQYFGPGTRLTVL.

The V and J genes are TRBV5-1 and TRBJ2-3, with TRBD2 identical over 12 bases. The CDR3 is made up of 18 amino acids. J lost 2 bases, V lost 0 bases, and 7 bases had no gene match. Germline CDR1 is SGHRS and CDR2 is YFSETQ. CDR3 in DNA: TGCGCCAGCAGCTTGGCCTTACTAGCGGGGGGCATCACAGATACGCAGTATTTT. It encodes CASSLALLAGGITDTQYF.

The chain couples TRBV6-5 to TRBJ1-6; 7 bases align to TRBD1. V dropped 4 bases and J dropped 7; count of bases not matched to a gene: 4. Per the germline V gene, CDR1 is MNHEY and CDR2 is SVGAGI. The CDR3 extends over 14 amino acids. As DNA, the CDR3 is TGTGCCAGCAGTTCGGGACAGACCAATTCACCCCTCCACTTT. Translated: CASSSGQTNSPLHF.

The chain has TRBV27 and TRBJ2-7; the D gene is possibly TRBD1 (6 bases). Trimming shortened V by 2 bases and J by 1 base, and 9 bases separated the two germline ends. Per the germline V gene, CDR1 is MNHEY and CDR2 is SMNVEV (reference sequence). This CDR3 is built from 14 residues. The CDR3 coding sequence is TGTGCCAGCAGTTTAACGGGGACATCCTACGAGCAGTACTTC. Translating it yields CASSLTGTSYEQYF.

CDR3 sequence: CASGLLTNEKLFF. The DNA for the CDR3 is TGTGCCAGCGGACTTTTAACTAATGAAAAACTGTTTTTT. V is TRBV13 and J is TRBJ1-4; no clear D. The V gene's germline CDR1 is PRHDT and CDR2 FYEKMQ (reference sequence). V was pared by 8 bases and J by 1 base, with 8 bases between. CDR3 length: 13 residues. Using reference TRBV13 and TRBJ1-4 for the parts outside the CDR3, the full variable domain is AAGVIQSPRHLIKEKRETATLKCYPIPRHDTVYWYQQGPGQDPQFLISFYEKMQSDKGSIPDRFSAQQFSDYHSELNMSSLELGDSALYFCASGLLTNEKLFFGSGTQLSVL.

CDR3 in DNA: TGTGCCAGCAGATCCGGACAGGGGAGCAATTCACCCCTCCACTTT. Amino acid sequence: CASRSGQGSNSPLHF. The genes are TRBV28 and TRBJ1-6; TRBD1 agrees at 9 bases. Losses at the gene ends were 6 bases for V and 7 bases for J; bases not matched to a gene: 7. Germline V lookup: CDR1 MDHEN, CDR2 SYDVKM. This CDR3 is built from 15 residues.

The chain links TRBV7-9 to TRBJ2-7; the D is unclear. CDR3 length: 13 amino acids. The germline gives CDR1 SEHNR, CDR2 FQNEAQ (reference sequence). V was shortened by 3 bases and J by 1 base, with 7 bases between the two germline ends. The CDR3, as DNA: TGTGCCAGCAGCTTCGGCAGATCCTACGAGCAGTACTTC. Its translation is CASSFGRSYEQYF.

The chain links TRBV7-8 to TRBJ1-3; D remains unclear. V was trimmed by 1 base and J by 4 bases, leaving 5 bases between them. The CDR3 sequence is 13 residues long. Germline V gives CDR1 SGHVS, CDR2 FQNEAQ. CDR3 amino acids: CASSLVSGNTIYF. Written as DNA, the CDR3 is TGTGCCAGCAGCTTAGTCTCAGGAAACACCATATATTTT.